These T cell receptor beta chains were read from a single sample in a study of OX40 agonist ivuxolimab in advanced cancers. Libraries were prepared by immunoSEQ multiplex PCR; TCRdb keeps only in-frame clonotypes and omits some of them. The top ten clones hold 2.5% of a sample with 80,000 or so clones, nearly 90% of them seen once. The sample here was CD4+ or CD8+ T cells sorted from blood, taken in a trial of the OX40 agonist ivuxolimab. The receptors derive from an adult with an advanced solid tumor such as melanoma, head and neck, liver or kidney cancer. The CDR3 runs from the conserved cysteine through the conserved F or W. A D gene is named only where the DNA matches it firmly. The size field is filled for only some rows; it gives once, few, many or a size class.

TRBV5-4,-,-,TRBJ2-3,CASSLEGVSDTQYF,TGTGCCAGCAGCTTGGAGGGGGTTTCAGATACGCAGTATTTT
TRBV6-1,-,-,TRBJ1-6,CASSEDGFYSPLHF,TGTGCCAGCAGTGAAGACGGGTTCTATTCACCCCTCCACTTT
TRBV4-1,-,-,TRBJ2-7,CASSQDLPYEQYF,TGCGCCAGCAGCCAAGATTTACCCTACGAGCAGTACTTC
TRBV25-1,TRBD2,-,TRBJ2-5,CASSETGGEWETQYF,TGTGCCAGCAGTGAAACGGGGGGAGAATGGGAGACCCAGTACTTC
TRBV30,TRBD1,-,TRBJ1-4,CAWSPDRADEKLFF,TGTGCCTGGAGTCCGGACAGGGCTGACGAAAAACTGTTTTTT
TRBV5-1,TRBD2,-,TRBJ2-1,CASSQRSGSINEQFF,TGCGCCAGCAGCCAACGGAGCGGGAGCATCAATGAGCAGTTCTTC
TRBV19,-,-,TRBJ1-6,CASSIDVGRLGPLHF,TGTGCCAGTAGTATAGATGTTGGGCGACTGGGACCCCTCCACTTT
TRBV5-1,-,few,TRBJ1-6,CASRPDGGGNSPLHF,TGCGCCAGCCGCCCGGACGGGGGAGGTAATTCACCCCTCCACTTT
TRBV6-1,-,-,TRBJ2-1,CASRATDGSYNEQFF,TGTGCCAGCAGGGCGACGGACGGCTCCTACAATGAGCAGTTCTTC
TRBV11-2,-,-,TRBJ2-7,CASSPHPGNTYEQYF,TGTGCCAGCAGCCCCCACCCAGGGAATACCTACGAGCAGTACTTC
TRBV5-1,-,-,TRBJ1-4,CASSRLGGATNEKLFF,TGCGCCAGCAGCCGGCTGGGGGGGGCAACTAATGAAAAACTGTTTTTT
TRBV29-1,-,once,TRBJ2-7,CSVTQGIIGYEQYF,TGCAGCGTTACACAGGGTATTATTGGGTACGAGCAGTACTTC
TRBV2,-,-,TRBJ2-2,CASSESLGKGTGELFF,TGTGCCAGCAGTGAGTCCCTAGGAAAGGGGACCGGGGAGCTGTTTTTT
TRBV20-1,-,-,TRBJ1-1,CSAEDPLVF,TGCAGTGCCGAAGACCCATTGGTCTTT
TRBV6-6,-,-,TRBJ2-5,CASSYGLSSRDF,TGTGCCAGCAGTTACGGTCTTTCCAGCCGGGACTTC
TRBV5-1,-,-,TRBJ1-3,CASSNRASGGNTIYF,TGCGCCAGCAGTAATCGAGCGTCGGGTGGAAACACCATATATTTT
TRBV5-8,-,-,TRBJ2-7,CASRLRSEQYF,TGTGCCAGCAGGCTGAGGAGCGAGCAGTACTTC
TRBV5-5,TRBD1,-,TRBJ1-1,CASRDSKGGAEAFF,TGTGCCAGCAGGGATTCTAAAGGGGGCGCGGAAGCTTTCTTT
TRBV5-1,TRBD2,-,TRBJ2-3,CASSLAGGGDTQYF,TGCGCCAGCAGCCTCGCGGGAGGGGGAGATACGCAGTATTTT
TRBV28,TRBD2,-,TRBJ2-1,CASSSSGRPYNEQFF,TGTGCCAGCAGCTCGAGCGGGAGGCCTTACAATGAGCAGTTCTTC
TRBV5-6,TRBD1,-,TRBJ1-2,CASSLRAGGAYGYTF,TGTGCCAGCAGCTTGCGTGCAGGGGGCGCCTATGGCTACACCTTC
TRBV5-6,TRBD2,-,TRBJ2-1,CASSSTSGRRLSYNEQFF,TGTGCCAGCAGCTCCACTAGCGGGAGACGCCTCTCCTACAATGAGCAGTTCTTC
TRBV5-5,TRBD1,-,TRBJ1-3,CASSLEGDRGSGNTIYF,TGTGCCAGCAGCTTGGAGGGAGACAGGGGGTCTGGAAACACCATATATTTT
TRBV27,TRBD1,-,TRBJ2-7,CASSPWDRASYEQYF,TGTGCCAGCAGCCCATGGGACAGGGCATCCTACGAGCAGTACTTC
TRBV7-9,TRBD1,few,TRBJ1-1,CASKGQGGTEAFF,TGTGCCAGCAAGGGACAGGGGGGCACTGAAGCTTTCTTT
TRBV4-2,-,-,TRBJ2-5,CASSQSNQETQYF,TGTGCCAGCAGCCAGTCTAACCAAGAGACCCAGTACTTC
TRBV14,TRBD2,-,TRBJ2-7,CASSQELPGIAGSEQYF,TGTGCCAGCAGCCAAGAACTCCCAGGGATAGCGGGTTCGGAGCAGTACTTC
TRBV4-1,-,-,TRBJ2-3,CASRGPSTDTQYF,TGCGCCAGCAGGGGCCCTAGCACAGATACGCAGTATTTT
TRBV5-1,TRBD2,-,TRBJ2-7,CASSLAGGPYEQYF,TGCGCCAGCAGCTTGGCGGGAGGACCCTACGAGCAGTACTTC